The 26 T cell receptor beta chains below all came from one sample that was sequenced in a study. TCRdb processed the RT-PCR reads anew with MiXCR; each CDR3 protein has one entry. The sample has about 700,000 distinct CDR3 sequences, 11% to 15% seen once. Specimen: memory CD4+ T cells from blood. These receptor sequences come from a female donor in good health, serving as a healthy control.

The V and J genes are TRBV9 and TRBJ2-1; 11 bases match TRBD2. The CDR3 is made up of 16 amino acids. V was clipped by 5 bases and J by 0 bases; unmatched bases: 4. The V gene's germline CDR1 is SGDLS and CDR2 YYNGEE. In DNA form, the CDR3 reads TGTGCCAGCAGAAAGGGACTAGCGGACTCCTACAATGAGCAGTTCTTC. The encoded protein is CASRKGLADSYNEQFF.

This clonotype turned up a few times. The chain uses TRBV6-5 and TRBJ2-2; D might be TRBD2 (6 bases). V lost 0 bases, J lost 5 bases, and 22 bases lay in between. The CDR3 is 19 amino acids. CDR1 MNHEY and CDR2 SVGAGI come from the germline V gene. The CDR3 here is CASSYSQTPGLLGTGELFF. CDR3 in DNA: TGTGCCAGCAGTTACTCGCAAACCCCGGGACTTTTAGGGACCGGGGAGCTGTTTTTT.

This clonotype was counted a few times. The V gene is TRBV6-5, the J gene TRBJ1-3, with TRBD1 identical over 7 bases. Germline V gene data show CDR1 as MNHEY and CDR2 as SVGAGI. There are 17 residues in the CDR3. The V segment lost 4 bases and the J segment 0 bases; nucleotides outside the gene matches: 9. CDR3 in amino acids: CASSSRQGFSSGNTIYF. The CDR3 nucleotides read TGTGCCAGCAGTTCCCGACAGGGTTTTTCCTCTGGAAACACCATATATTTT.

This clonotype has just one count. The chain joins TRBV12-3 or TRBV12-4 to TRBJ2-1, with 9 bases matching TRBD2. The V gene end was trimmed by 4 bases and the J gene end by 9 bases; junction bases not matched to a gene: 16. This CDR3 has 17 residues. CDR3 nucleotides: TGTGCCAGCAGTTCGCCTTGGGGTGGCGGGAGGGCCCTTGAGCAGTTCTTC. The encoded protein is CASSSPWGGGRALEQFF.

CDR3 sequence: CATLGQGNEKLFF. CDR3 DNA sequence: TGTGCCACGCTAGGACAGGGAAATGAAAAACTGTTTTTT. The chain has TRBV15 and TRBJ1-4, with 8 bases lining up with TRBD1. This CDR3 is 13 amino acids long. Trimming removed 9 bases from V and 5 bases from J; junction bases left unmatched: 5. The germline V gene has CDR1 LNHNV and CDR2 YYDKDF (reference sequence).

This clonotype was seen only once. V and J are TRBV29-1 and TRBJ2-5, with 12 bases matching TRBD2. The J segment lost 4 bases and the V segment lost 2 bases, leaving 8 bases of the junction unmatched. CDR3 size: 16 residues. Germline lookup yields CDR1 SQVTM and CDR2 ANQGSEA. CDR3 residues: CSVEKTSGSGGETQYF. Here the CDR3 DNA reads TGCAGCGTTGAAAAGACTAGCGGGAGTGGAGGAGAGACCCAGTACTTC.

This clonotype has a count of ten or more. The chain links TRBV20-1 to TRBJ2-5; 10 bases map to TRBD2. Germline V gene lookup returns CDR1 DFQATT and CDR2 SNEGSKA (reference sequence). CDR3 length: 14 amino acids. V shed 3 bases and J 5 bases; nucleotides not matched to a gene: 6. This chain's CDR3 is CSARKRGGEETQYF. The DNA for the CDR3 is TGCAGTGCTAGGAAGCGGGGGGGCGAGGAGACCCAGTACTTC.

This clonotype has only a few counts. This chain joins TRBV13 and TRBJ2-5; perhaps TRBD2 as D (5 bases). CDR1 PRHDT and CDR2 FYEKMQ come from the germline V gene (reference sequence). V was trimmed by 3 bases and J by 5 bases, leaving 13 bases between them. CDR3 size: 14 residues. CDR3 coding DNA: TGTGCCAGCAGCTTTCCGCCTAGCCCGGAGACCCAGTACTTC. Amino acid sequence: CASSFPPSPETQYF.

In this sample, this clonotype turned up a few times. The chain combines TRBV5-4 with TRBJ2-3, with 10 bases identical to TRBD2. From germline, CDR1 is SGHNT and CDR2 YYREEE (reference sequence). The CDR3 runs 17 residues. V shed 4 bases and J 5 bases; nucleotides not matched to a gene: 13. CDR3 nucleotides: TGTGCCAGCAGCGGGGCCGCTAGCGGGAGAGGGATAGATACGCAGTATTTT. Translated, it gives CASSGAASGRGIDTQYF.

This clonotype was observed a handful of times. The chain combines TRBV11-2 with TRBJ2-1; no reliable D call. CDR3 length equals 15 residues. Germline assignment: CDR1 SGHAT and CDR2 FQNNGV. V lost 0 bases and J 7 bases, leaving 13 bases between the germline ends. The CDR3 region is CASSLDLGRRNEQFF. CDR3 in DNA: TGTGCCAGCAGCTTAGATTTGGGTAGAAGGAATGAGCAGTTCTTC.

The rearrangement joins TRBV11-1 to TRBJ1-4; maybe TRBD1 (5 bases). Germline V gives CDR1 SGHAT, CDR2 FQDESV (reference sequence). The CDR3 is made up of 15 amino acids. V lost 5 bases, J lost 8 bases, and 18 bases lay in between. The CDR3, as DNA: TGTGCCAGCAGCCAGAGGGGCCTCGGGCAAGAAAAACTGTTTTTT. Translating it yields CASSQRGLGQEKLFF.

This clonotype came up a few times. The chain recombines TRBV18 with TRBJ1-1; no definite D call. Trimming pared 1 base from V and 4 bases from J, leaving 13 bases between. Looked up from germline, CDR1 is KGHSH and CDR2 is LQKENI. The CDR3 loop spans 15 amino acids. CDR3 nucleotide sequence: TGTGCCAGCTCACCACTCGGGCGTGAGGGCACTGAAGCTTTCTTT. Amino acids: CASSPLGREGTEAFF. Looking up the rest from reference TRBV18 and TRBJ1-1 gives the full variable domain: NAGVMQNPRHLVRRRGQEARLRCSPMKGHSHVYWYRQLPEEGLKFMVYLQKENIIDESGMPKERFSAEFPKEGPSILRIQQVVRGDSAAYFCASSPLGREGTEAFFGQGTRLTVV.

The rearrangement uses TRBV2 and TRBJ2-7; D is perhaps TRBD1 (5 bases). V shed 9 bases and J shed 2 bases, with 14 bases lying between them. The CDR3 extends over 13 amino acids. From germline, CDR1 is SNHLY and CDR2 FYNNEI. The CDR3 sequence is CASMTALTYEQYF. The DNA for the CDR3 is TGTGCCAGTATGACAGCACTCACCTACGAGCAGTACTTC.

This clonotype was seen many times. The CDR3 DNA is TGTGCCAGCAGCCAGGGACAGGGGGCTCTGAGGTACTTC. It translates to CASSQGQGALRYF. The chain combines TRBV5-6 with TRBJ2-7, with 12 bases aligning to TRBD1. After removal of 4 bases from V and 12 bases from J, the junction contained 8 bases not matched to a gene. Germline values: CDR1 SGHDT, CDR2 YYEEEE. The CDR3 consists of 13 residues.

DNA for the CDR3: TGCAGTGCTAGAGTTCCGGGACGGGGAAACACCATATATTTT. The encoded protein is CSARVPGRGNTIYF. The rearrangement links TRBV20-1 to TRBJ1-3; D is perhaps TRBD1 (5 bases). Between the trimmed V and J ends, which lost 1 base and 4 bases, there was a span of 11 bases. CDR1 is DFQATT and CDR2 is SNEGSKA in the germline V gene (reference sequence). The CDR3 has 14 residues.

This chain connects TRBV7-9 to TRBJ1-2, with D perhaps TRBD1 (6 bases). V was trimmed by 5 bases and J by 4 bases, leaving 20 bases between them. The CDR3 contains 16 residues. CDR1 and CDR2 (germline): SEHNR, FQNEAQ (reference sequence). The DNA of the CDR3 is TGTGCCAGCAGCCTCCCGGCGGGGGGCCTTTCCTATGGCTACACCTTC. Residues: CASSLPAGGLSYGYTF.

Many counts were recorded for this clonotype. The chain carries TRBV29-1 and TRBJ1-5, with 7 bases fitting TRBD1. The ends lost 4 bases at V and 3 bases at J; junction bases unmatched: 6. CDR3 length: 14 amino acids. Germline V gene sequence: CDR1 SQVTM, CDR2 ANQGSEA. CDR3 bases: TGCAGCGTTGGAGGCAGGGGGTACAATCAGCCCCAGCATTTT. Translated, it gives CSVGGRGYNQPQHF. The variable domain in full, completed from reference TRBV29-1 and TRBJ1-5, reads SAVISQKPSRDICQRGTSLTIQCQVDSQVTMMFWYRQQPGQSLTLIATANQGSEATYESGFVIDKFPISRPNLTFSTLTVSNMSPEDSSIYLCSVGGRGYNQPQHFGDGTRLSIL.

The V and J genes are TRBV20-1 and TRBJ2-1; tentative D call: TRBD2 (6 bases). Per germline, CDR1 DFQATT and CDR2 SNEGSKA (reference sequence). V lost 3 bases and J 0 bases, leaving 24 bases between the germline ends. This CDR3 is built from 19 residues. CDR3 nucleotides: TGCAGTGCTAGGCCGGGACTTACCGGAGGGCGCGGCTCCTACAATGAGCAGTTCTTC. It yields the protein CSARPGLTGGRGSYNEQFF.

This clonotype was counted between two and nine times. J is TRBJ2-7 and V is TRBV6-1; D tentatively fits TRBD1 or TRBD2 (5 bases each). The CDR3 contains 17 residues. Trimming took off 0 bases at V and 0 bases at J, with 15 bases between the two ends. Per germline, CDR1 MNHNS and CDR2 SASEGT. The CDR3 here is CASSEALDGTISYEQYF. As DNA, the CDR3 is TGTGCCAGCAGTGAAGCGTTGGACGGGACGATCTCCTACGAGCAGTACTTC.

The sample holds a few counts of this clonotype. The CDR3 sequence is CSARDWTGGATDTQYF. The CDR3, as DNA: TGCAGTGCTAGAGATTGGACAGGGGGTGCCACAGATACGCAGTATTTT. J is TRBJ2-3 and V is TRBV20-1; 10 nucleotides align to TRBD1. The J segment lost 2 bases and the V segment lost 0 bases, leaving 5 bases of the junction unmatched. The CDR3 has 16 residues. In germline, CDR1 is DFQATT, CDR2 SNEGSKA (reference sequence).

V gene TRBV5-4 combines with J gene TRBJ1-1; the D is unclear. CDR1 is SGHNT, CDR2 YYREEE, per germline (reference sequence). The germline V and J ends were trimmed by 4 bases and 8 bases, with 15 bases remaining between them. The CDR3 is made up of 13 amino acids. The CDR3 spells CASSLDPSGEAFF. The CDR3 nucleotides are TGTGCCAGCAGCCTGGATCCCTCCGGGGAAGCTTTCTTT.

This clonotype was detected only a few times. CDR3 amino acids: CASSPSVGWVVDTQYF. Written as DNA, the CDR3 is TGTGCCAGCAGCCCAAGTGTCGGCTGGGTAGTTGATACGCAGTATTTT. The chain employs TRBV7-9 and TRBJ2-3; no definite D call. Germline V gene lookup returns CDR1 SEHNR and CDR2 FQNEAQ (reference sequence). The CDR3 loop spans 16 amino acids. The V end lost 5 bases, the J end lost 6 bases, and 21 bases lay between the germline ends.

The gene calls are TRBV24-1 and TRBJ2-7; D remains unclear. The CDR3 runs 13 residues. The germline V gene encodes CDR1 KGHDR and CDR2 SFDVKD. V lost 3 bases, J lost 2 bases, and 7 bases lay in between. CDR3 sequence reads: CATSDEGTYEQYF. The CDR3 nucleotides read TGTGCCACCAGTGATGAAGGGACCTACGAGCAGTACTTC.

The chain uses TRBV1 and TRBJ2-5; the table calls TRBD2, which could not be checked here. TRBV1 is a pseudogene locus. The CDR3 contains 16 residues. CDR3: CTSSPRASGSRETQYF. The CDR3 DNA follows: TGCACCAGCAGCCCCCGGGCTAGCGGGAGCAGAGAGACCCAGTACTTC.

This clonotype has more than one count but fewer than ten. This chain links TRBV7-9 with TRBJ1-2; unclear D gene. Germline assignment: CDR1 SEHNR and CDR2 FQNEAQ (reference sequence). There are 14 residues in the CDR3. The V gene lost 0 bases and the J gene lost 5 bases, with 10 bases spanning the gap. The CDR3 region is CASSLARAIYGYTF. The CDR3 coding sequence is TGTGCCAGCAGCTTAGCGAGGGCCATTTATGGCTACACCTTC. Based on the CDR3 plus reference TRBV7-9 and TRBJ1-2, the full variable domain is DTGVSQNPRHKITKRGQNVTFRCDPISEHNRLYWYRQTLGQGPEFLTYFQNEAQLEKSRLLSDRFSAERPKGSFSTLEIQRTEQGDSAMYLCASSLARAIYGYTFGSGTRLTVV.

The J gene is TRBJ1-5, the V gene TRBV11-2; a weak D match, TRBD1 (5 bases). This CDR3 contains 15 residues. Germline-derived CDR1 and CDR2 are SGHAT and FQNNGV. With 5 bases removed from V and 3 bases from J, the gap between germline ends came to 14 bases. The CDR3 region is CASSNLPGLNQPQHF. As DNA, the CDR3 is TGTGCCAGCAGCAACCTCCCAGGGCTCAATCAGCCCCAGCATTTT.